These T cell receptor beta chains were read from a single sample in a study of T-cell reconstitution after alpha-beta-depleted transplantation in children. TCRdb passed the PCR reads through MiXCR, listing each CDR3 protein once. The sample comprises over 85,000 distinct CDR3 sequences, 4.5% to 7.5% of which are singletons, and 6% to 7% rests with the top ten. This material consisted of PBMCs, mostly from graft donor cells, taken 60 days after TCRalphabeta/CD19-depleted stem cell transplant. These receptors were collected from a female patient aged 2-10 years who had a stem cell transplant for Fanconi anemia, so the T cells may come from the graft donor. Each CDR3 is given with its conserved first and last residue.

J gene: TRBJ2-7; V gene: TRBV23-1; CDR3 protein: CASSQSPRFPYEQYF
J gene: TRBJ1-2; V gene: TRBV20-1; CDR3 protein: CSAGQDFYGYTF
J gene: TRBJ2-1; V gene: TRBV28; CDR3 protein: CASSQINEQFF
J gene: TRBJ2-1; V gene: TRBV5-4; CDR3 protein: CASSSEGSRSYNEQFF
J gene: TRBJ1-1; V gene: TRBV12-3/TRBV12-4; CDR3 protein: CASSRYVGTEAFF
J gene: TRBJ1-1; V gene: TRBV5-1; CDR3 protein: CASSLDSLMNTEAFF
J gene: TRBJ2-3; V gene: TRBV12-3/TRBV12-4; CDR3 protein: CASSPGTSGTLTDTQYF
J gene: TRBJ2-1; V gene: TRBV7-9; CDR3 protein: CASSQGQGNEQFF
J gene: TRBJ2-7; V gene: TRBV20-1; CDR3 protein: CSAPSSGRLGYEQYF
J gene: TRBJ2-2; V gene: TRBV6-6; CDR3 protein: CASSRFGELFF
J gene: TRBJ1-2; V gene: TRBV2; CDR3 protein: CASSETANYGYTF
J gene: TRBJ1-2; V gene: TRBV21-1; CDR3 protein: CASSPLGGYGYTF
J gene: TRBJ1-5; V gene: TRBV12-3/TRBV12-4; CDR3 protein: CASRHHIPDGNQPQHF
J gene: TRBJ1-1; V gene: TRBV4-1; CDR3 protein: CASRWGPLGTEVFF
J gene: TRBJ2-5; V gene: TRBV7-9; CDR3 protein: CASSLLWRLNQETQYF
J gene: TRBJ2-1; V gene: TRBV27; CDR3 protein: CASSFPSGQGYNEQFF
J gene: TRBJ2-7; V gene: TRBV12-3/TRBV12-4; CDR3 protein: CASSLSHEQYF
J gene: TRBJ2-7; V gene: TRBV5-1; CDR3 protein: CASSWTGTGISYEQYF
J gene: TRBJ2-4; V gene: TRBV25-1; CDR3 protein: CASSNWGSKNIQYF
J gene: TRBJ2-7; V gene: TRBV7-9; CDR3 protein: CASSRPGQGSYEQYF
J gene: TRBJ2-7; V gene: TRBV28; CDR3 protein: CASRTADRTYEQYF
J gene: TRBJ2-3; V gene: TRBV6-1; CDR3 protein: CASSRLGRSTDTQYF
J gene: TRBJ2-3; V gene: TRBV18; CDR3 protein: CASSPTRGPHTDTQYF
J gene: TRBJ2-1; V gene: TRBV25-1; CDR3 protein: CASSVYGGANHEQFF
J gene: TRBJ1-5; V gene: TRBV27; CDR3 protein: CASSLTVNQPQHF
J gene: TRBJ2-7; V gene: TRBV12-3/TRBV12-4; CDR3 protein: CASGDRGSYEQYF
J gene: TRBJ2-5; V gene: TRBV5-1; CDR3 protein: CASSLMQLIRDRGETQYF
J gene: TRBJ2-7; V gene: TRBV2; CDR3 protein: CASRDSGTSGYYEQYF
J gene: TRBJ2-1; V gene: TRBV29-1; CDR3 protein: CSVEDLGQFF
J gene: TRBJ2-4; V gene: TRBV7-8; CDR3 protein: CASSQDPDILAKNIQYF
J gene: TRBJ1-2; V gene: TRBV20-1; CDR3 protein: CCARSMTGTNYGYTF
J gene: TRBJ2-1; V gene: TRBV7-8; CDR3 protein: CASSLVRGPYNEQFF
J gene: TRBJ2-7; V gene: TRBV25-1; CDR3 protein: CASSELLRIPYCYEQYF
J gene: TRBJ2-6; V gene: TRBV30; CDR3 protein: CAWAGANVLTF
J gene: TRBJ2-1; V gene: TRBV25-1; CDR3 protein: CASSASGGLYNEQFF
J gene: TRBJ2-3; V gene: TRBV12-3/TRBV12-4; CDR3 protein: CASSLIQGFTDTQYF
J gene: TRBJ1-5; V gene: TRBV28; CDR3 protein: CASSLSGGANQPQHF
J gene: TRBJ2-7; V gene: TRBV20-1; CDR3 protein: CTPSASYEQYF
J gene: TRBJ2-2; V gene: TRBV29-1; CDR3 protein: CSVVGWGTSGRAPNTGELFF